This T cell receptor beta chain comes out of a study of shared clonotypes between healthy human individuals. Findings and caveats of the study: Genetic and exposure-history diversity was limited by the few donors.

About this clone itself: Its antigen is currently unknown.

Only Caucasian adults living in Nashville, Tennessee served as donors. The CDR3 is 12 residues long. Deletions cut 3 bases from V and 6 bases from J, with 7 bases between. Germline V gene sequence: CDR1 SGDLS, CDR2 YYNGEE. Per the original methods: In the immunoSEQ data, sequences were junction-only and lacked quality scores, so filtering differed. Clones were read by immunoSEQ multiplex PCR, and TCRdb kept only the in-frame ones, dropping some. V, J and clone size reflect that table, while D and trimming were determined from the DNA. Among millions of clones, 90% to 95% were seen once, and the ten largest hold 0.1% to 0.15%.

V usage is TRBV9 and J usage is TRBJ2-1; perhaps TRBD2 as D (5 bases). Sequencing input: naive CD4+ T cells sorted from blood. Subset described: CD45RA+ positively selected. This clonotype was sampled from a man between 18 and 29 years old in good health. As DNA, the CDR3 is TGTGCCAGCAGCGCTAGCACCAATGAGCAGTTCTTC. This encodes CASSASTNEQFF.